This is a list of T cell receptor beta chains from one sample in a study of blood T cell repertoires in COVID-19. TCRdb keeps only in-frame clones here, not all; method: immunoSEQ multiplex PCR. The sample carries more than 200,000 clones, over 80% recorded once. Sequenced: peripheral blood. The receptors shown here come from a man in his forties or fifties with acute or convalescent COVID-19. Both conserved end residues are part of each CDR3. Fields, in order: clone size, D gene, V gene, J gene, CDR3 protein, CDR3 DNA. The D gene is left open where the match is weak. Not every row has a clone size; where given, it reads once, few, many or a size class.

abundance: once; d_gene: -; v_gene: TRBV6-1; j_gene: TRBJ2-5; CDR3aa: CASSEGPARAQYF; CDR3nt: TGTGCCAGCAGTGAAGGGCCCGCGAGGGCCCAGTACTTC
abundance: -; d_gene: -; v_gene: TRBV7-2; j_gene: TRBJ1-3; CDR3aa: CASSLSYSSGNTIYF; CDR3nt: TGTGCCAGCAGCTTATCTTACAGCTCTGGAAACACCATATATTTT
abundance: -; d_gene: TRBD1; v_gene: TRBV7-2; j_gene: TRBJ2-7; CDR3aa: CASSLARGQGANEQYF; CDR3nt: TGTGCCAGCAGCTTAGCGCGTGGACAGGGGGCGAACGAGCAGTACTTC
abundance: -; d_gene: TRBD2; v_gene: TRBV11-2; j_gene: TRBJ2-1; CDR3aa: CASSQGLAGASPSYNEQFF; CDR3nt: TGTGCCAGCAGCCAGGGACTAGCGGGAGCAAGCCCCTCCTACAATGAGCAGTTCTTC
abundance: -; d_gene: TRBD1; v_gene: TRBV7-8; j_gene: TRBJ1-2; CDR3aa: CASSPDRGHYYGYTF; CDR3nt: TGTGCCAGCAGCCCTGACAGGGGGCATTACTATGGCTACACCTTC
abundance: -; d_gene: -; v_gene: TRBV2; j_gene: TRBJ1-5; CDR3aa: CASSPTAPWRQPQHF; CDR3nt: TGTGCCAGCAGCCCCACGGCGCCCTGGAGGCAGCCCCAGCATTTT
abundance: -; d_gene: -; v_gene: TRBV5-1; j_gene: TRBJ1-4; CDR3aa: CASSLGPQGNEKLFF; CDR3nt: TGCGCCAGCAGCTTGGGACCACAGGGTAATGAAAAACTGTTTTTT
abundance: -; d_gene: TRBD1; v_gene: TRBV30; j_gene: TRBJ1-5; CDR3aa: CAWSRDRSNQPQHF; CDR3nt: TGTGCCTGGAGCCGGGACAGGAGCAATCAGCCCCAGCATTTT
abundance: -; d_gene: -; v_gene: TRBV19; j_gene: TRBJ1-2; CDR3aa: CASNDRGGDPFTF; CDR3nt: TGTGCCAGTAACGACAGAGGGGGGGACCCTTTCACCTTC
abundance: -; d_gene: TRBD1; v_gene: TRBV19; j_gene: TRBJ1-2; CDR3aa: CASSNRQGLVLYYGYTF; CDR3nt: TGTGCCAGTAGTAACCGACAGGGGTTGGTTCTTTACTATGGCTACACCTTC
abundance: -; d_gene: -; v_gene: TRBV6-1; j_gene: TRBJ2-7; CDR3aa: CASSDPETSEQYF; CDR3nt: TGTGCCAGCAGTGATCCCGAGACAAGCGAGCAGTACTTC
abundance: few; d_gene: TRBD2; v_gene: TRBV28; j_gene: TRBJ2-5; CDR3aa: CASSLFLAGGRVQYF; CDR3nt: TGTGCCAGCAGTTTATTCTTAGCGGGAGGGAGGGTCCAGTACTTC
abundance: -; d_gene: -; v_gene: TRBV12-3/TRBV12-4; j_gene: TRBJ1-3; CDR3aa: CASSRTAGNTIYF; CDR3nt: TGTGCCAGCAGTCGGACAGCGGGAAACACCATATATTTT
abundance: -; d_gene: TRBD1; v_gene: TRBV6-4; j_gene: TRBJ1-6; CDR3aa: CASRGRQGYNSPLHF; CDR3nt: TGTGCCAGCAGGGGAAGACAGGGGTATAATTCACCCCTCCACTTT
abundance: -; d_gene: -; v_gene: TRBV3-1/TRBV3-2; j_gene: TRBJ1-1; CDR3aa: CASSQESWEGTEAFF; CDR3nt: TGTGCCAGCAGCCAAGAAAGCTGGGAGGGGACTGAAGCTTTCTTT
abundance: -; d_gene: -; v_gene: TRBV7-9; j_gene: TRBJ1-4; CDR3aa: CASGHPLDEKLFF; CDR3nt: TGTGCCAGCGGACACCCTCTCGATGAAAAACTGTTTTTT
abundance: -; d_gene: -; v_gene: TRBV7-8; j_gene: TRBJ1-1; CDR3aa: CASSLDELNTEAFF; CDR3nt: TGTGCCAGCAGCTTAGACGAGCTGAACACTGAAGCTTTCTTT
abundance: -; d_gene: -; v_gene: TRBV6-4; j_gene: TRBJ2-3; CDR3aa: CASSDVGSGTDTQYF; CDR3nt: TGTGCCAGCAGTGACGTCGGGAGTGGTACAGATACGCAGTATTTT
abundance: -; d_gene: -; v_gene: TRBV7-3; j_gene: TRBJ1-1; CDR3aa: CASSLGGQNTEAFF; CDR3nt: TGTGCCAGCAGCTTAGGGGGCCAGAACACTGAAGCTTTCTTT
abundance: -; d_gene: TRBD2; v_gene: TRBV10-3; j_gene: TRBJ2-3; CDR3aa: CAISVLAGGVGADTQYF; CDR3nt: TGTGCCATCAGTGTTCTTGCGGGAGGGGTTGGGGCAGATACGCAGTATTTT
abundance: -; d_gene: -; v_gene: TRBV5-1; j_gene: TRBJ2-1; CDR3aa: CASSNALRGAYNEQFF; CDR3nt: TGCGCCAGCAGCAACGCCCTCAGGGGGGCCTACAATGAGCAGTTCTTC
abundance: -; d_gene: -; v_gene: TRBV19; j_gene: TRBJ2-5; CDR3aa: CASSTKETQYF; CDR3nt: TGTGCCAGTAGTACAAAAGAGACCCAGTACTTC
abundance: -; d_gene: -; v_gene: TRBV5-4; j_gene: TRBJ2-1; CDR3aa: CASSFFQQVNEQFF; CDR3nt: TGTGCCAGCAGCTTTTTCCAGCAGGTCAATGAGCAGTTCTTC
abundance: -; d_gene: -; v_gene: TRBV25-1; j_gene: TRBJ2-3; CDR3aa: CASSEFEGIAQYF; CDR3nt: TGTGCCAGCAGTGAATTTGAGGGTATCGCGCAGTATTTT
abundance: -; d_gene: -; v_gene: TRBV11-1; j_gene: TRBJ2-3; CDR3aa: CATSLTGVGTDTQYF; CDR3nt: TGTGCCACATCCCTGACGGGGGTCGGCACAGATACGCAGTATTTT
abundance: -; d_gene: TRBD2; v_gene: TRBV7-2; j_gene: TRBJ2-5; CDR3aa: CASSLGLAGGETQYF; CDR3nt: TGTGCCAGCAGCTTAGGACTAGCGGGAGGAGAGACCCAGTACTTC
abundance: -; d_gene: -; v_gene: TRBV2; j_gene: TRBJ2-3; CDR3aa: CASSAPASPYPQYF; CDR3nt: TGTGCCAGCAGTGCTCCGGCTAGCCCGTATCCGCAGTATTTT
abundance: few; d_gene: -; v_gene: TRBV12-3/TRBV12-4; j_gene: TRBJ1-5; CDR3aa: CASSTKYYQPQHF; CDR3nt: TGTGCCAGCAGCACGAAGTACTATCAGCCCCAGCATTTT
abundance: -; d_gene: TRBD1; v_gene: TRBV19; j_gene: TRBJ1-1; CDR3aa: CASSYGQDDTEAFF; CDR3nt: TGTGCCAGTAGTTACGGACAGGACGACACTGAAGCTTTCTTT
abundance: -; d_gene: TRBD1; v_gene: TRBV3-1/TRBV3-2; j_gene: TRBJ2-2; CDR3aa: CASSPRQGTGTGELFF; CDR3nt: TGTGCCAGCAGCCCCCGACAGGGGACAGGAACCGGGGAGCTGTTTTTT
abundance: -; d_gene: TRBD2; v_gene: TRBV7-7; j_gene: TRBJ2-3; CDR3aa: CASSLGLAGSTDTQYF; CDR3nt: TGTGCCAGCAGCTTGGGTCTAGCGGGGTCCACAGATACGCAGTATTTT
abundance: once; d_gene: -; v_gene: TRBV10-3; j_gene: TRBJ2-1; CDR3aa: CAINRGSGAYNEQFF; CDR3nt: TGTGCCATCAACCGGGGAAGCGGAGCCTACAATGAGCAGTTCTTC
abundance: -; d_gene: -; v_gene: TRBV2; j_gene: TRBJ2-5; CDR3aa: CASSETRRETQYF; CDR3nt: TGTGCCAGCAGTGAGACTAGAAGAGAGACCCAGTACTTC
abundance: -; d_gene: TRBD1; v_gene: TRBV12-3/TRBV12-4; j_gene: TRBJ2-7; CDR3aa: CASSSSDRSEQYF; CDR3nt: TGTGCCAGCAGTTCCTCGGACAGGTCCGAGCAGTACTTC
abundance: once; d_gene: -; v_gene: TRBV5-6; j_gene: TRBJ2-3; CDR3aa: CASSLSAGLSTDTQYF; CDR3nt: TGTGCCAGCAGCTTGTCTGCGGGGCTCTCCACAGATACGCAGTATTTT
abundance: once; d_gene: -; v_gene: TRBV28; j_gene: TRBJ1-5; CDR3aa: CASSTVDRKNQPQHF; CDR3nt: TGTGCCAGCAGTACCGTCGACAGAAAGAATCAGCCCCAGCATTTT
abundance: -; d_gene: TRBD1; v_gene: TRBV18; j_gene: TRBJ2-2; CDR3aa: CASSPRTGTSGELFF; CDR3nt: TGTGCCAGCTCCCCTCGGACAGGGACCTCCGGGGAGCTGTTTTTT
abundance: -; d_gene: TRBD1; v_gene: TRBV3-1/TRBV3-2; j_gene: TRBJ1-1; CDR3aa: CASRQNPVQGKGGAFF; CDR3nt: TGTGCCAGCAGGCAGAACCCCGTACAGGGGAAAGGAGGAGCTTTCTTT
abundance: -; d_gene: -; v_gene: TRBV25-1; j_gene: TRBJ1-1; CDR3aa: CASSEAEWNTEAFF; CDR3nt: TGTGCCAGCAGTGAAGCTGAGTGGAACACTGAAGCTTTCTTT